The sequence of this T cell receptor (beta chain) was determined in a study of blood T cell repertoires in COVID-19. Study as a whole: PBMCs, B-cell-depleted T cells, or T cells were the source of the cDNA or gDNA that made up the material.

This clone appeared a single time. Original methodology: It was from reference gene primer amplification that nucleated cell counts were estimated. Clones were read by immunoSEQ multiplex PCR, and TCRdb kept only the in-frame ones, dropping some. That table supplies the V and J calls and clone size; D and trimming were determined from the DNA. The data contain nearly 200,000 clones, about 80% of them singletons. V lost 4 bases and J lost 4, with 16 bases in between. CDR3 length: 15 residues. Germline V gives CDR1 SGHDN, CDR2 FVKESK. The participants were between about 18 and 89 years old and came from under 25 US areas.

Material: PBMCs or T cells enriched from blood (not recorded which). This sequence joins TRBV14 and TRBJ1-1, with D unresolved. The receptor was derived from a man between 35 and 55 years old who had recovered from COVID-19. CDR3 in DNA: TGTGCCAGCAGCCCGAGTGGGAGCTTACTCACTGAAGCTTTCTTT. Protein: CASSPSGSLLTEAFF.